This is a list of T cell receptor beta chains from one sample in a study of long-term antiretroviral therapy in people with HIV. Measured with immunoSEQ multiplex PCR; TCRdb has only the in-frame clones, and not every one. The sample has over 8,500 clones; around 80% are singletons. Material: unsorted PBMCs, obtained 7 to 7.5 years after starting antiretroviral therapy. These receptors were obtained from a man aged 50 to 60 with HIV. The CDR3 runs from the conserved cysteine through the conserved F or W. Fields, in order: J gene, V gene, CDR3 length, D gene, clone size, CDR3 DNA, CDR3 protein. A D gene is named only where the DNA matches it firmly. A row's size may be missing; if present it is once, few, many or a size class.

>TRBJ1-4|TRBV6-5|15|NA|NA
TGTGCCAGCAGTTCTCTGACAGCCCCGGATGAAAAACTGTTTTTT
CASSSLTAPDEKLFF
>TRBJ2-7|TRBV2|17|NA|NA
TGTGCCAGCAGTGAACAGGAAGACAGCCACACATCCTACGAGCAGTACTTC
CASSEQEDSHTSYEQYF
>TRBJ2-7|TRBV5-1|12|NA|NA
TGCGCCAGCAACTCGGACTCCTACGAGCAGTACTTC
CASNSDSYEQYF
>TRBJ1-5|TRBV7-9|15|TRBD1|once
TGTGCCAGCAGCTTAGTCGGGACAGGGGATCAGCCCCAGCATTTT
CASSLVGTGDQPQHF
>TRBJ1-6|TRBV5-6|15|NA|NA
TGTGCCAGCAGCTTGGGGACAGCGTATAATTCACCCCTCCACTTT
CASSLGTAYNSPLHF
>TRBJ2-2|TRBV13|16|NA|NA
TGTGCCAGCAGCTCCCAGGACAGGAGGGGTGCCGGGGAGCTGTTTTTT
CASSSQDRRGAGELFF
>TRBJ2-7|TRBV5-1|12|NA|NA
TGCGCCAGCAGCTTGGAAGGCTACGAGCAGTACTTC
CASSLEGYEQYF
>TRBJ1-4|TRBV9|14|NA|NA
TGTGCCAGCAGCGTAGGGGGGCTGAGTGAAAAACTGTTTTTT
CASSVGGLSEKLFF
>TRBJ1-5|TRBV7-2|15|NA|NA
TGTGCCAGCAGCTTATGGGGTGACAGATATCAGCCCCAGCATTTT
CASSLWGDRYQPQHF
>TRBJ1-1|TRBV6-5|15|TRBD1|NA
TGTGCCAGCAGTTATTCCGGACAGGGGAACACTGAAGCTTTCTTT
CASSYSGQGNTEAFF
>TRBJ1-2|TRBV10-3|13|NA|few
TGTGCCATCAGTGAGATGGGAGGGGACGGCTACACCTTC
CAISEMGGDGYTF
>TRBJ2-3|TRBV11-2|15|NA|NA
TGTGCCAGCAGCTTAGATTGGACTTTCACAGATACGCAGTATTTT
CASSLDWTFTDTQYF
>TRBJ1-1|TRBV13|12|NA|few
TGTGCCAGCAGCTCCGACAGCTCTGAAGCTTTCTTT
CASSSDSSEAFF
>TRBJ2-1|TRBV2|14|TRBD1|NA
TGTGCCAGCAATCTCCAGGGGGTGAGCAATGAGCAGTTCTTC
CASNLQGVSNEQFF
>TRBJ2-3|TRBV5-1|17|TRBD1|NA
TGCGCCAGCAGCTTTGACGCCGGGACAGGTCGGGCGGATACGCAGTATTTT
CASSFDAGTGRADTQYF
>TRBJ2-7|TRBV5-4|14|NA|NA
TGTGCCAGCAGCTCTCCGGGACAACTCTACGAGCAGTACTTC
CASSSPGQLYEQYF
>TRBJ1-1|TRBV28|16|NA|NA
TGTGCCAGCAGTTTGGTACGGGATACGTGGGACACTGAAGCTTTCTTT
CASSLVRDTWDTEAFF
>TRBJ1-1|TRBV5-6|12|NA|NA
TGTGCCAGCAGCTTTTTGGGGACCGAAGCTTTCTTT
CASSFLGTEAFF
>TRBJ1-5|TRBV27|12|TRBD1|NA
TGTGCCAGTAATACAGGGGGACAGCCCCAGCATTTT
CASNTGGQPQHF
>TRBJ2-1|TRBV5-1|13|NA|NA
TGCGCCAGCAGCTTCGGAGGGGGCAGTGAGCAGTTCTTC
CASSFGGGSEQFF
>TRBJ1-6|TRBV5-6|14|NA|NA
TGTGCCAGCAGCTTGGGAGGGGTCAATTCACCCCTCCACTTT
CASSLGGVNSPLHF
>TRBJ2-3|TRBV5-1|15|TRBD2|NA
TGCGCCAGCAGCTTGCAAGCGGGGGTAGCAGATACGCAGTATTTT
CASSLQAGVADTQYF
>TRBJ1-6|TRBV5-5|15|NA|NA
TGTGCCAGCAGCCACTACAGGTTCTATAATTCACCCCTCCACTTT
CASSHYRFYNSPLHF
>TRBJ1-6|TRBV10-3|15|NA|NA
TGTGCCATCAGTGTCCTGCCAGGGGATAATTCACCCCTCCACTTT
CAISVLPGDNSPLHF
>TRBJ2-2|TRBV6-5|14|NA|NA
TGTGCCAGCAGTTACTCTTGGGGCACCGGGGAGCTGTTTTTT
CASSYSWGTGELFF
>TRBJ2-7|TRBV2|13|TRBD1|NA
TGTGCCAGCGATGTAGGGACAGTTTACGAGCAGTACTTC
CASDVGTVYEQYF
>TRBJ2-1|TRBV7-3|18|NA|NA
TGTGCCAGCAGCTTAGAAAACCCCAGCTCCCTCTCCTACAATGAGCAGTTCTTC
CASSLENPSSLSYNEQFF
>TRBJ1-1|TRBV5-6|13|NA|NA
TGTGCCAGCAGCTTGGTCGGCGGGTCCGAAGCTTTCTTT
CASSLVGGSEAFF
>TRBJ1-6|TRBV6-1|13|NA|NA
TGTGCCAGCAGTGAGGGGGGTTATTCACCCCTCCACTTT
CASSEGGYSPLHF
>TRBJ2-7|TRBV4-1|15|NA|NA
TGCGCCAGCAGCCCTATTGGGGCCGTGCCCTACGAGCAGTACTTC
CASSPIGAVPYEQYF
>TRBJ1-2|TRBV7-9|15|NA|NA
TGTGCCAGCAGCCCTCGAAGCCCAGGGATATATGGCTACACCTTC
CASSPRSPGIYGYTF
>TRBJ2-2|TRBV1|19|NA|few
TGCACCAGCAGCCGACAACCTGGGACAGGCGTCGCTCGTACCGGGGAGCTGTTTTTT
CTSSRQPGTGVARTGELFF
>TRBJ1-2|TRBV6-1|13|NA|NA
TGTGCCAGTGAGGCGGGGAGCCTCCATGGCTACACCTTC
CASEAGSLHGYTF